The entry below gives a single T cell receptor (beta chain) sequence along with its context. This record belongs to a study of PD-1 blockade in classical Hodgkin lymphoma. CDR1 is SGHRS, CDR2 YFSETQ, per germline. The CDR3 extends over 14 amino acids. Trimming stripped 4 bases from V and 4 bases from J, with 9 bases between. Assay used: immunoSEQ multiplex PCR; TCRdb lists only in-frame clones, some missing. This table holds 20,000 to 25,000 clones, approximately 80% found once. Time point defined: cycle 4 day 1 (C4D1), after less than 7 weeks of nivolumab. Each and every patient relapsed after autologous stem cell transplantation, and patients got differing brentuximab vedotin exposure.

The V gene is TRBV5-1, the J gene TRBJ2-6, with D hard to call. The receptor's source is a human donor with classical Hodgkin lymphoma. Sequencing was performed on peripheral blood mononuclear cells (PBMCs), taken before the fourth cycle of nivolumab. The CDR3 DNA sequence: TGCGCCAGCAGCCCTTCTATCGGGGCCAACGTCCTGACTTTC. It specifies CASSPSIGANVLTF.